Sequencing of this T cell receptor beta chain was carried out in a study of radiotherapy plus CTLA-4 blockade in lung cancer. Measured with immunoSEQ multiplex PCR; TCRdb has only the in-frame clones, and not every one. The sample includes roughly 45,000 clones, roughly 67% of them seen just once. Points from the study as a whole: An expansion of tumor-derived TCR clones occurred in blood after radiotherapy plus ipilimumab.

A remark on this clone: What it binds is unknown.

The clonotype originates from a human donor with non-small cell lung cancer who had a partial response to radiotherapy plus ipilimumab. Sequencing used peripheral blood, obtained from a patient treated with radiotherapy plus ipilimumab.

This CDR3 is CASSPTTSGGAVEQFF. The CDR3 region has the DNA TGCGCCAGCAGCCCGACTACTAGCGGGGGGGCCGTGGAGCAGTTCTTC. The chain has TRBV5-1 and TRBJ2-1, with 13 bases identical to TRBD2. The V gene end was trimmed by 4 bases and the J gene end by 10 bases; junction bases not matched to a gene: 11. Germline V gives CDR1 SGHRS, CDR2 YFSETQ. This CDR3 comprises 16 residues.